This T cell receptor beta chain was found in a study of T cell responses to AZD1222 COVID-19 vaccine. Generated by immunoSEQ multiplex PCR, the TCRdb table keeps only in-frame clones and is missing some. The profile shows about 140,000 clones, roughly 92% of them singletons. Looked up from germline, CDR1 is SGHAT and CDR2 is FQNNGV. This CDR3 contains 15 residues. V was trimmed by 5 bases and J by 6 bases, leaving 16 bases between them. The starting material was peripheral blood, obtained on day 0 of AZD1222 vaccination. The chain carries TRBV11-2 and TRBJ2-2; either TRBD1 or TRBD2 may fit D (5 bases each). This clonotype was obtained from an adult in good health. The CDR3 reads CASSRGPSRSGELFF. CDR3 nucleotide sequence: TGTGCCAGCAGCCGGGGACCCTCCCGATCCGGGGAGCTGTTTTTT. Supplemented by reference TRBV11-2 and TRBJ2-2, the full variable domain reads EAGVAQSPRYKIIEKRQSVAFWCNPISGHATLYWYQQILGQGPKLLIQFQNNGVVDDSQLPKDRFSAERLKGVDSTLKIQPAKLEDSAVYLCASSRGPSRSGELFFGEGSRLTVL.